This T cell receptor (beta chain) was obtained from a study of T cell changes during pregnancy in multiple sclerosis. Germline lookup yields CDR1 SGHNT and CDR2 YYREEE (reference sequence). There are 13 residues in the CDR3. V was pared by 0 bases and J by 9 bases, with 10 bases between. In its sample, this clone was seen once. Method: immunoSEQ multiplex PCR; TCRdb's copy keeps in-frame clones and lacks some. The table records under 110,000 clones, roughly 90% of them present only once. V and J are TRBV5-4 and TRBJ1-5; D not certain. This sample comprised peripheral blood, obtained after pregnancy. This clonotype was obtained from a female donor with multiple sclerosis, enrolled in a pregnancy study. In DNA form, the CDR3 reads TGTGCCAGCAGCTTGGACGGGAGCGGGCCCCAGCATTTT. It translates to CASSLDGSGPQHF.